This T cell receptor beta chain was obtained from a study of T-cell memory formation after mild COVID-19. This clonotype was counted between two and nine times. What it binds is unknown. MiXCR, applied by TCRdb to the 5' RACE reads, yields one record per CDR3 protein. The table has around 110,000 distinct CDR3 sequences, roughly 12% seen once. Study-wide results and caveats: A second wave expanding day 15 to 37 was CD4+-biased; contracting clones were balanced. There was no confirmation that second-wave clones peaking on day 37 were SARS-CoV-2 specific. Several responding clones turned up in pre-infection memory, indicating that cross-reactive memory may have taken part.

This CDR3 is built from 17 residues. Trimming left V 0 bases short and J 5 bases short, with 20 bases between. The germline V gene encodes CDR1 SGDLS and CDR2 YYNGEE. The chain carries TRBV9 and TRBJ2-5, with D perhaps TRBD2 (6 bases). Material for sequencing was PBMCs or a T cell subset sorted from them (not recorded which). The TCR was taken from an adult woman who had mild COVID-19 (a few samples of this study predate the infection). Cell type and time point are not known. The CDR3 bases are TGTGCCAGCAGCGTAGGCGGGGTGGTGCACCCAGGGGAGACCCAGTACTTC. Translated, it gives CASSVGGVVHPGETQYF.